This paragraph covers one TCR beta chain sequence. Assay: immunoSEQ multiplex PCR; the TCRdb copy retains only in-frame clones and omits some. In the table there are 2 million to 2.5 million clones, about 92% of which are singletons. Donors were healthy HIV-negative adults without recent acute infections or vaccinations. CDR1 and CDR2 from the germline V gene are MNHEY and SVGAGI. This CDR3 is built from 15 residues. The ends lost 0 bases at V and 3 bases at J; junction bases unmatched: 5. The record originates from a study of shared clonotypes between healthy human individuals. Across the study: Per-donor plates numbered three CD4 naive, three CD4 memory, two CD8 naive and one CD8 memory.

The receptor comes from a man between 18 and 35 years old in good health. Some clones in this sample may be carry-over from other donors' samples. V and J are TRBV6-5 and TRBJ2-7; 7 positions agree with TRBD2. Sample: naive CD4+ T cells from PBMCs. Described subset: CD45RA+ positively selected. CDR3 protein: CASSYSPSGGYEQYF. CDR3 nucleotides: TGTGCCAGCAGTTACTCACCTAGCGGAGGCTACGAGCAGTACTTC.